Reported below is one T cell receptor beta chain. Its specificity is unknown. This sequence may be a read error, since a much larger clone differs from it by one base. The V and J ends lost 7 bases and 3 bases respectively, with 17 bases between them. CDR1 is SEHNR and CDR2 is FQNEAQ in the germline V gene (reference sequence). The CDR3 runs 15 residues. Using a constant-region primer together with ProtoScript II reverse transcriptase, TCR beta cDNA was made from 500 ng of total RNA. Modified slightly, ARM-PCR produced TCR beta libraries over three nested multiplex PCR rounds. In the first two PCR rounds, TRBV1-TRBV30 forward primers were paired with a C-beta reverse primer, and each round lasted roughly 9 cycles. TCRdb redid the calling of the multiplex PCR reads with MiXCR, one entry per CDR3 protein. The sample records 40,000 to 60,000 distinct CDR3 sequences, around 64% being singletons. These data originate in a study of tumor-infiltrating lymphocytes in primary liver carcinoma. General study results and limits: Compared with tumor region pairs, tumor-adjacent and tumor-blood pairs overlapped less. A small share of top clones, only about 7.5-25%, was found in all five tumor regions. A significantly higher top-250-clone fraction was found in tumors than in blood (p = 0.039).

The tissue used was unsorted bulk material of about 19-33 mg. RNA and DNA were co-extracted from it with the AllPrep DNA/RNA mini kit. Each tumor had five separate regions sampled. The receptor comes from a man aged 35 to 55 with primary liver carcinoma and hepatitis B virus infection. V gene TRBV7-9 combines with J gene TRBJ2-3, with D possibly called TRBD1 or TRBD2 (6 bases each). Sequencing used liver tumor tissue from sampling region 5. Subset noted: tumor region T5, tumor centre. For the CDR3, the DNA is TGTGCCAGCACCGTGCATGGAGGGGGAACAGATACGCAGTATTTT. Its protein is CASTVHGGGTDTQYF.